A selection of T cell receptor beta chains follows, all from one sample in a study of tumor-infiltrating lymphocytes in oesophageal squamous cell carcinoma. TCRdb fed the PCR reads into MiXCR, producing one record per CDR3 protein. The sample holds just over 15,000 distinct CDR3 sequences; around 50% are singletons and the top ten take approximately 15%. What was sequenced was esophageal tumor tissue. These TCRs come from a male donor with esophageal squamous cell carcinoma. The CDR3 runs from the conserved cysteine through the conserved F or W. A D gene is named only where the DNA matches it firmly. Size values are once, few and many counts, or a class for expanded clones, and some rows have none.

>TRBJ2-5|NA|TRBD1|TRBV28
CASSPGTGGQETQYF
TGTGCCAGCAGCCCCGGGACAGGGGGACAAGAGACCCAGTACTTC
>TRBJ2-3|NA|TRBD2|TRBV7-3
CASSLTSSSGGELYF
TGTGCCAGCAGCTTAACCTCCAGCTCGGGAGGGGAGCTGTATTTT
>TRBJ2-3|NA|NA|TRBV7-6
CASSARQADTQYF
TGTGCCAGCAGCGCGCGGCAAGCGGATACGCAGTATTTT
>TRBJ2-7|NA|NA|TRBV27
CASSSGTSSYEQYF
TGTGCCAGCAGTTCCGGGACAAGCTCCTACGAGCAGTACTTC
>TRBJ2-7|few|TRBD1|TRBV7-2
CASSLVPGGNMGYEQYF
TGTGCCAGCAGCTTAGTTCCAGGGGGCAATATGGGCTACGAGCAGTACTTC
>TRBJ1-1|NA|NA|TRBV7-2
CASSSRTSGGPTVKTQYF
TGTGCCAGCAGCTCGAGGACTAGCGGGGGCCCCACCGTTAAGACCCAGTACTTT
>TRBJ1-1|NA|NA|TRBV12-5
CASGFGGAEAFF
TGTGCTAGTGGTTTTGGGGGCGCGGAAGCTTTCTTT
>TRBJ1-6|NA|NA|TRBV7-6
CASSPFVAGRSYEQYF
TGTGCCAGCAGCCCTTTCGTGGCGGGCCGCTCCTACGAGCAGTACTTT
>TRBJ1-1|NA|NA|TRBV7-9
CASSPLGGLGEAFF
TGTGCCAGCAGCCCCTTAGGGGGGCTCGGTGAAGCTTTCTTT
>TRBJ2-5|NA|TRBD2|TRBV7-6
CASSLVAGGVETQYF
TGTGCCAGCAGCTTAGTAGCGGGGGGTGTGGAGACCCAGTACTTC
>TRBJ2-5|NA|NA|TRBV7-2
CASNQFRGLGETQYF
TGTGCCAGCAACCAATTTCGGGGGCTTGGAGAGACCCAGTACTTC
>TRBJ2-7|few|TRBD2|TRBV7-2
CASSPGTSSYNEQYF
TGTGCCAGCAGCCCTGGGACTAGCTCCTACAATGAGCAGTACTTC
>TRBJ2-7|NA|NA|TRBV6-1
CASSEALRTVSSYEQYF
TGTGCCAGCAGTGAAGCGCTTCGGACAGTGAGCTCCTACGAGCAGTACTTC
>TRBJ2-4|few|TRBD2|TRBV12-3/TRBV12-4
CASSVGLAEGGNIQYF
TGTGCCAGCAGCGTCGGACTAGCGGAGGGGGGAAACATTCAGTACTTC
>TRBJ2-1|NA|NA|TRBV5-8
CASTPAANSYNEQFF
TGTGCCAGCACCCCTGCGGCTAACTCCTACAATGAGCAGTTCTTC
>TRBJ2-4|NA|NA|TRBV7-2
CASSLEDYSFGEQYF
TGTGCCAGCAGCTTAGAGGACTACTCTTTTGGGGAGCAGTACTTC
>TRBJ2-5|large|NA|TRBV7-2
CASSLHPGQYQETQYF
TGTGCCAGCAGCCTCCATCCCGGACAGTACCAAGAGACCCAGTACTTC
>TRBJ2-5|NA|NA|TRBV7-6
CASSKIRSMYDEQYF
TGTGCCAGCAGCAAGATACGGAGCATGTACGATGAGCAGTACTTC
>TRBJ2-1|few|TRBD2|TRBV7-2
CASSSSLRLAETYNEQFF
TGTGCCAGCAGCTCCTCCCTGCGACTAGCGGAGACCTACAATGAGCAGTTCTTC
>TRBJ2-7|NA|TRBD2|TRBV7-6
CASSFTLAGGTYEQYF
TGTGCCAGCAGCTTCACTCTAGCGGGAGGGACCTACGAGCAGTACTTC
>TRBJ2-1|medium-sized|NA|TRBV10-1
CASSESTPGAMYNEQFF
TGCGCCAGCAGTGAGTCGACCCCGGGGGCCATGTACAATGAGCAGTTCTTC
>TRBJ2-3|NA|TRBD2|TRBV7-2
CASRGLAGGDTQYF
TGTGCCAGCAGGGGACTAGCGGGTGGGGATACGCAGTATTTT
>TRBJ2-5|few|NA|TRBV7-8
CASSREETQYF
TGTGCCAGCAGCCGGGAAGAGACCCAGTACTTC
>TRBJ1-1|many|NA|TRBV11-2
CASSLKRNTEAFF
TGTGCCAGCAGCTTAAAACGGAACACTGAAGCTTTCTTT
>TRBJ2-3|NA|NA|TRBV7-1
CADGRQLDTQYF
TGTGCCGACGGACGGCAACTAGATACGCAGTATTTT
>TRBJ2-3|few|NA|TRBV5-1
CASRPEVADTQYF
TGCGCCAGCAGACCCGAGGTCGCAGATACGCAGTATTTT
>TRBJ2-5|few|NA|TRBV11-2
CASSFSMSPAQETQYF
TGTGCCAGCAGCTTCTCCATGTCTCCGGCACAAGAGACCCAGTACTTC
>TRBJ2-1|many|TRBD2|TRBV7-3
CASSLTWLAGYNEQFF
TGTGCCAGCAGCTTAACGTGGCTAGCGGGCTACAATGAGCAGTTCTTC
>TRBJ2-3|once|NA|TRBV6-1
CASSGVQGDVRDTQYF
TGTGCCAGCAGTGGAGTGCAGGGTGACGTTCGGGATACGCAGTATTTT
>TRBJ2-3|NA|NA|TRBV6-6
CASSYGTTDTQYF
TGTGCCAGCAGTTACGGAACCACAGATACGCAGTATTTT
>TRBJ2-3|few|TRBD2|TRBV7-3
CASSLTPQVAGGPGDTQYF
TGTGCCAGCAGCTTAACGCCTCAGGTAGCGGGAGGGCCAGGAGATACGCAGTATTTT
>TRBJ2-7|few|NA|TRBV7-3
CASSLTGGSPSYEQYF
TGTGCCAGCAGCTTAACGGGGGGCTCCCCATCCTACGAGCAGTACTTC
>TRBJ2-1|NA|NA|TRBV12-3/TRBV12-4
CASSFQTDNEQFF
TGTGCCAGCAGTTTTCAGACAGACAATGAGCAGTTCTTC
>TRBJ1-2|NA|NA|TRBV19
CASSIRGRDGYTF
TGTGCCAGTAGTATACGTGGCAGGGACGGCTACACCTTC